The 23 T cell receptor beta chains presented below share a single source sample, sequenced in a study of cytomegalovirus exposure and HLA in healthy donors. PCR used 60 Vbeta primers and 13 Jbeta primers. This table comes from immunoSEQ multiplex PCR, and its TCRdb copy is limited to in-frame clones, with some not included. The table includes about 80,000 clones, around 77% detected once. The sample taken for sequencing was PBMCs. These receptors originate from a man aged 50 or older in good health and CMV-seronegative.

This clone is a singleton in its sample. The rearrangement links TRBV5-1 to TRBJ2-6, with D possibly being TRBD2 (5 bases). V was cut by 0 bases and J by 1 base, with 8 bases left in between. Germline lookup yields CDR1 SGHRS and CDR2 YFSETQ. The CDR3 contains 16 residues. The CDR3 nucleotides read TGCGCCAGCAGCTTGGGCGGGTCATCTGGGGCCAACGTCCTGACTTTC. Its protein product is CASSLGGSSGANVLTF.

The rearrangement joins TRBV11-2 to TRBJ2-1, with 11 bases fitting TRBD2. The germline CDR1 and CDR2 sequences are SGHAT and FQNNGV. V gave up 6 bases and J gave up 8 bases; unmatched junction bases: 12. There are 16 residues in the CDR3. The CDR3 loop is CASRRTSGGNVHEQFF. The DNA for the CDR3 is TGTGCCAGCAGACGAACTAGCGGGGGCAATGTGCATGAGCAGTTCTTC.

This clone was seen only once. The chain is built from TRBV11-1 and TRBJ2-1; 8 bases are shared with TRBD2. The V gene's germline CDR1 is SGHAT and CDR2 FQDESV (reference sequence). CDR3 length: 19 residues. V lost 1 base to trimming and J lost 4 bases; unmatched junction nucleotides: 15. DNA of the CDR3: TGTGCCAGCAGCTTAGTGCCCCAGTTTAGCGGGGTGAGTTACAATGAGCAGTTCTTC. Protein sequence: CASSLVPQFSGVSYNEQFF.

The chain carries TRBV7-9 and TRBJ2-7; 8 bases match TRBD2. V trimming: 6 bases; J trimming: 5 bases; junction bases outside the gene matches: 18. Germline CDR1 SEHNR, CDR2 FQNEAQ (reference sequence). This CDR3 spans 17 amino acids. In DNA, the CDR3 is TGTGCCAGCAGACGTAGAAGCGGGGGCGGATCCCTGAACGAGCAGTACTTC. Translation gives CASRRRSGGGSLNEQYF.

This clone occurred a few times. The chain is built from TRBV4-3 and TRBJ1-2; D is possibly TRBD1 (6 bases). CDR3 size: 15 residues. Germline loops: CDR1 LGHNA, CDR2 YSLEER. The germline V and J ends were trimmed by 4 bases and 4 bases, with 16 bases remaining between them. CDR3 loop: CASSLGLQGLYGYTF. The CDR3 coding sequence is TGCGCCAGCAGCCTAGGGCTCCAGGGGCTCTATGGCTACACCTTC.

This chain joins TRBV5-5 and TRBJ1-5; weak D call: TRBD1 (5 bases). The germline CDR1 and CDR2 sequences are SGHKS and YYEKEE (reference sequence). V lost 4 bases and J 2 bases, leaving 13 bases between the germline ends. This CDR3 is built from 15 residues. The CDR3 nucleotides read TGTGCCAGCAGCCCCCGTGGAGGGGGCAATCAGCCCCAGCATTTT. Residues: CASSPRGGGNQPQHF.

V and J are TRBV21-1 and TRBJ1-2; TRBD1, the D gene given by the table, was not confirmed from the DNA. TRBV21-1 is a pseudogene segment. This CDR3 has 14 amino acids. For the CDR3, the DNA is TGTGCCAGCAGCAAAAATGGCCAAGACTATGGCTACACCTTC. It specifies CASSKNGQDYGYTF.

The chain joins TRBV7-9 to TRBJ2-7; TRBD1 is a possible D gene (6 bases). Germline V CDR1 and CDR2: SEHNR, FQNEAQ (reference sequence). The CDR3 totals 14 residues. Trimming removed 1 base at V and 5 bases at J, with 12 bases between. This CDR3 reads CASSLVGAANEQYF. The CDR3 DNA reads as TGTGCCAGCAGCTTAGTGGGGGCGGCCAACGAGCAGTACTTC.

The rearrangement links TRBV28 to TRBJ1-2; D is perhaps TRBD1 (5 bases). This CDR3 is 13 amino acids long. Germline lookup yields CDR1 MDHEN and CDR2 SYDVKM. Trimming cost V 1 base and J 5 bases, with 8 bases left between them. In nucleotides, the CDR3 is TGTGCCAGCAGTTTATTGCGGGGGTATGGCTACACCTTC. The encoded protein is CASSLLRGYGYTF.

This clone appeared a single time. The V call is TRBV7-3, the J call TRBJ2-7, with 11 nucleotides matching TRBD2. Germline values: CDR1 SGHTA, CDR2 FQGTGA. V trimming: 0 bases; J trimming: 2 bases; junction bases outside the gene matches: 0. There are 15 residues in the CDR3. Here the CDR3 reads CASSLTSGGAYEQYF. CDR3 coding DNA: TGTGCCAGCAGCTTAACTAGCGGGGGGGCCTACGAGCAGTACTTC.

The chain joins TRBV29-1 to TRBJ1-1; a possible D gene is TRBD1 (5 bases). The CDR3 is made up of 10 amino acids. The germline V gene has CDR1 SQVTM and CDR2 ANQGSEA. With 7 bases removed from V and 3 bases from J, the gap between germline ends came to 6 bases. Here the CDR3 reads CSARDTEAFF. CDR3 nucleotides: TGCAGCGCCAGGGACACTGAAGCTTTCTTT.

The chain links TRBV7-9 to TRBJ2-3; TRBD2 aligns across 7 bases. CDR1 and CDR2 (germline): SEHNR, FQNEAQ (reference sequence). The V and J ends lost 5 bases and 3 bases, in that order; junction bases with no gene match: 2. The CDR3 totals 13 residues. In DNA form, the CDR3 reads TGTGCCAGCAGCGGCGGGGGAACAGATACGCAGTATTTT. Translating gives CASSGGGTDTQYF.

The rearrangement links TRBV7-3 to TRBJ1-1; D uncertain. Trimming removed 5 bases at V and 6 bases at J, with 13 bases between. The germline CDR1 and CDR2 sequences are SGHTA and FQGTGA. The CDR3 is 13 amino acids. CDR3 protein: CASSPPGMAEAFF. As DNA, the CDR3 is TGTGCCAGCAGCCCTCCGGGGATGGCTGAAGCTTTCTTT.

The CDR3 DNA sequence: TGTGCCAGCAGCTTAGCTGGCGGGGGGCGGTACAGCAATCAGCCCCAGCATTTT. It yields the protein CASSLAGGGRYSNQPQHF. This rearrangement joins TRBV7-2 to TRBJ1-5; perhaps TRBD1 as D (6 bases). This CDR3 is built from 18 residues. V was clipped by 0 bases and J by 1 base, with 16 bases between them. Germline CDR1 and CDR2: SGHTA and FQGNSA.

The chain combines TRBV28 with TRBJ1-4; maybe TRBD1 (6 bases). CDR1 is MDHEN, CDR2 SYDVKM, per germline. There are 14 residues in the CDR3. V lost 6 bases and J 5 bases, leaving 13 bases between the germline ends. The CDR3 region is CASRPQGMNEKLFF. For the CDR3, the DNA is TGTGCCAGCAGGCCCCAGGGGATGAATGAAAAACTGTTTTTT. Full variable domain (missing parts from reference TRBV28 and TRBJ1-4): DVKVTQSSRYLVKRTGEKVFLECVQDMDHENMFWYRQDPGLGLRLIYFSYDVKMKEKGDIPEGYSVSREKKERFSLILESASTNQTSMYLCASRPQGMNEKLFFGSGTQLSVL.

The chain has TRBV4-2 and TRBJ1-5; no clear D. Per germline, CDR1 LGHNA and CDR2 YNFKEQ. The germline V and J ends were trimmed by 5 bases and 1 base, with 12 bases remaining between them. The CDR3 length is 15 residues. The CDR3 nucleotides are TGTGCCAGCAGCGAGGTTTCGCAAAGCAATCAGCCCCAGCATTTT. This translates into CASSEVSQSNQPQHF.

This clone has just a few counts. The chain links TRBV6-1 to TRBJ2-3; TRBD2 matches at 13 bases. CDR3 length: 14 residues. V lost 5 bases to trimming and J lost 13 bases; unmatched junction nucleotides: 9. Germline CDR1 reads MNHNS; CDR2 reads SASEGT. The CDR3 region has the DNA TGTGCCAGCAGTATAAGGACTAGCGGGGGTGGTGAGTATTTT. Translating it yields CASSIRTSGGGEYF.

This clone was recorded at least ten times. One end of the junction is discordant with germline, which a read error may explain. The V call is TRBV6-1, the J call TRBJ2-3; tentatively, D is TRBD1 or TRBD2 (6 bases each). Per germline, CDR1 MNHNS and CDR2 SASEGT. This CDR3 is built from 14 residues. In nucleotides, the CDR3 is TGTGCCAGCAGAGAAGGGGGGCCAGGGGATACGCAGTATTTT. It codes for CASREGGPGDTQYF.

The chain recombines TRBV25-1 with TRBJ1-4; 11 nucleotides line up with TRBD1. Trimming took 0 bases from V and 14 from J; bases not matched to a gene: 5. Germline V lookup: CDR1 MGHDK, CDR2 SYGVNS. The CDR3 loop spans 14 amino acids. The CDR3 here is CASSEYVGTGGLFF. The CDR3 nucleotides are TGTGCCAGCAGTGAATATGTGGGGACAGGGGGGCTGTTTTTT.

This sequence joins TRBV5-4 and TRBJ2-5; 11 bases line up with TRBD1. The J call may be faulty, since TRBJ2-7 better matches the DNA end. The CDR3 totals 15 residues. Germline V gene data show CDR1 as SGHNT and CDR2 as YYREEE (reference sequence). The CDR3 is CASSLAGTGGYEQYF. Written as DNA, the CDR3 is TGTGCCAGCAGCTTGGCCGGGACAGGGGGCTACGAGCAGTACTTC.

The gene calls are TRBV4-2 and TRBJ1-5; 11 nucleotides line up with TRBD1. Trimming at V came to 0 bases and at J to 6 bases, leaving 4 bases not matched to a gene. CDR1 is LGHNA, CDR2 YNFKEQ, per germline. The CDR3 runs to 16 residues. The CDR3 DNA is TGTGCCAGCAGCCAAGACCAGGGACAGGGGGTTCAGCCCCAGCATTTT. This sequence encodes CASSQDQGQGVQPQHF.

This rearrangement joins TRBV7-9 to TRBJ1-1, with D maybe TRBD1 (5 bases). Germline V lookup: CDR1 SEHNR, CDR2 FQNEAQ (reference sequence). Deletions cut 3 bases from V and 4 bases from J, with 15 bases between. The CDR3 contains 15 residues. The CDR3 loop is CASSFPMGGSTEAFF. CDR3 DNA: TGTGCCAGCAGCTTCCCCATGGGGGGGTCCACTGAAGCTTTCTTT.

This clone was detected only a few times. The gene calls are TRBV14 and TRBJ2-1, with TRBD1 matching 7 bases. Per the germline V gene, CDR1 is SGHDN and CDR2 is FVKESK. CDR3 length: 13 amino acids. With V trimmed by 0 bases and J by 12 bases, 5 bases remained unmatched. The CDR3 DNA reads as TGTGCCAGCAGCCAAGACCCACAGGGGAGGCAGTTCTTC. It yields the protein CASSQDPQGRQFF. The full variable domain, in which reference TRBV14 and TRBJ2-1 provide the parts outside the CDR3, is EAGVTQFPSHSVIEKGQTVTLRCDPISGHDNLYWYRRVMGKEIKFLLHFVKESKQDESGMPNNRFLAERTGGTYSTLKVQPAELEDSGVYFCASSQDPQGRQFFGPGTRLTVL.